Sequencing of this T cell receptor beta chain was carried out in a study of tumor-infiltrating lymphocytes in primary liver carcinoma. Making TCR beta cDNA involved around 500 ng total RNA and a constant-region primer. Modified slightly, ARM-PCR produced TCR beta libraries over three nested multiplex PCR rounds. PCR rounds one and two used TRBV1-TRBV30 forward primers with a C-beta reverse primer for around 9 cycles each. TCRdb itself ran the multiplex PCR reads through MiXCR, one entry per CDR3 protein. Of 100,000 or so distinct CDR3 sequences listed, roughly 80% are singletons. As to this clonotype: As yet, its antigen is unknown.

Whole-study findings and limits: Tumor samples exhibited a significantly greater top-250-clone fraction than blood samples (p = 0.039). Representation across all five tumor regions was limited to only about 7-25% of top clones.

Starting material for RNA and DNA co-extraction consisted of about 17-30 mg of unsorted bulk tissue. Germline V gene sequence: CDR1 SQVTM, CDR2 ANQGSEA. This CDR3 comprises 14 residues. V gene TRBV29-1 combines with J gene TRBJ2-3; 10 bases match TRBD1. This TCR came from a middle-aged man with primary liver carcinoma and hepatitis B virus infection. Sequencing used liver tumor tissue from sampling region 3. Subset noted: tumor region T3, left-lateral pole. The CDR3: CSVSGTGASNTQYF. CDR3 nucleotide sequence: TGCAGTGTTTCCGGGACAGGGGCGTCGAATACGCAGTATTTT.